These T cell receptor beta chains were read from a single sample in a study of blood T cell repertoires in COVID-19. Generated by immunoSEQ multiplex PCR, the TCRdb table keeps only in-frame clones and is missing some. Of approximately 150,000 clones listed, 87% are singletons. Sequencing was carried out using peripheral blood. The receptors derive from a woman in her forties or fifties with acute or convalescent COVID-19. Each CDR3 is given with its conserved first and last residue. Fields, in order: J gene, D gene, clone size, V gene, CDR3 DNA, CDR3 protein. The D gene is left open where the match is weak. Some rows have no size entry. The others give once, few or many, or a class for an expanded clone.

j_call: TRBJ1-2
d_call: .
clone_size: .
v_call: TRBV29-1
cdr3_nt: TGCAGCGTTCGGCAGGGAAGCTATGGCTACACCTTC
cdr3_aa: CSVRQGSYGYTF

j_call: TRBJ1-1
d_call: TRBD1
clone_size: .
v_call: TRBV9
cdr3_nt: TGTGCCAGCAGCGTAGAAGGACAGGGGGGAACTGAAGCTTTCTTT
cdr3_aa: CASSVEGQGGTEAFF

j_call: TRBJ1-2
d_call: .
clone_size: .
v_call: TRBV27
cdr3_nt: TGTGCCAGCAGTGCATCGGGTAGGAATGGTGGCTACACCTTC
cdr3_aa: CASSASGRNGGYTF

j_call: TRBJ2-7
d_call: .
clone_size: .
v_call: TRBV11-3
cdr3_nt: TGTGCCAGCAGCTCCCCGGACTCTTGGCAGTACTTC
cdr3_aa: CASSSPDSWQYF

j_call: TRBJ1-1
d_call: TRBD1
clone_size: .
v_call: TRBV29-1
cdr3_nt: TGCAGCGCTTTCAGGGGGCGCGGTGAAGCTTTCTTT
cdr3_aa: CSAFRGRGEAFF

j_call: TRBJ1-1
d_call: .
clone_size: .
v_call: TRBV3-1/TRBV3-2
cdr3_nt: TGTGCCAGCAGCCGGACAGTGAACACTGAAGCTTTCTTT
cdr3_aa: CASSRTVNTEAFF

j_call: TRBJ1-2
d_call: .
clone_size: .
v_call: TRBV7-8
cdr3_nt: TGTGCCAGCAGCTTAAGGGCAGGACTAAACTATGGCTACACCTTC
cdr3_aa: CASSLRAGLNYGYTF

j_call: TRBJ1-2
d_call: .
clone_size: .
v_call: TRBV11-3
cdr3_nt: TGTGCCAGCAGCTTGCGGGGGGCGGCCTCCGGCTACACCTTC
cdr3_aa: CASSLRGAASGYTF

j_call: TRBJ2-7
d_call: TRBD2
clone_size: .
v_call: TRBV18
cdr3_nt: TGTGCCAGCTCACCGCGGGAGGGGTACGAGCAGTACTTC
cdr3_aa: CASSPREGYEQYF

j_call: TRBJ2-7
d_call: .
clone_size: .
v_call: TRBV18
cdr3_nt: TGTGCCAGCTCACCGTATGCCGAGACAGGAAGGGGATCAAGACTCTACGAGCAGTACTTC
cdr3_aa: CASSPYAETGRGSRLYEQYF

j_call: TRBJ1-6
d_call: .
clone_size: .
v_call: TRBV7-9
cdr3_nt: TGTGCCAGCAGCTTCCAGAATTCACCCCTCCACTTT
cdr3_aa: CASSFQNSPLHF

j_call: TRBJ2-7
d_call: .
clone_size: .
v_call: TRBV7-2
cdr3_nt: TGTGCCAGCAGCTTAGCGTCAGTCTACGAGCAGTACTTC
cdr3_aa: CASSLASVYEQYF

j_call: TRBJ1-2
d_call: .
clone_size: few
v_call: TRBV2
cdr3_nt: TGTGCCACCCAAGGGCGGGAGAGGTATGGCTACACCTTC
cdr3_aa: CATQGRERYGYTF

j_call: TRBJ1-5
d_call: .
clone_size: once
v_call: TRBV5-1
cdr3_nt: TGCGCCAGCAGCTCCTCAGGGGACAATCAGCCCCAGCATTTT
cdr3_aa: CASSSSGDNQPQHF

j_call: TRBJ1-1
d_call: .
clone_size: .
v_call: TRBV18
cdr3_nt: TGTGCCAGCTCACCACTGGCGCAGGAGAACACTGAAGCTTTCTTT
cdr3_aa: CASSPLAQENTEAFF

j_call: TRBJ2-1
d_call: .
clone_size: .
v_call: TRBV20-1
cdr3_nt: TGCAGCGCGACTAGTCGGGATGAGCAGTTCTTC
cdr3_aa: CSATSRDEQFF

j_call: TRBJ1-2
d_call: .
clone_size: .
v_call: TRBV7-2
cdr3_nt: TGTGCCAGCAGCTTAGTTGGGGGGGATGCCTATGGCTACACCTTC
cdr3_aa: CASSLVGGDAYGYTF

j_call: TRBJ1-2
d_call: TRBD1
clone_size: .
v_call: TRBV18
cdr3_nt: TGTGCCAGCTCTTCGGACAGGGGTTATGGCTACACCTTC
cdr3_aa: CASSSDRGYGYTF

j_call: TRBJ1-1
d_call: .
clone_size: once
v_call: TRBV5-8
cdr3_nt: TGTGCCAGCAGCTTGGGCAGGAGGGGGAACACTGAAGCTTTCTTT
cdr3_aa: CASSLGRRGNTEAFF

j_call: TRBJ1-3
d_call: .
clone_size: .
v_call: TRBV5-6
cdr3_nt: TGTGCCAGCAGCTCATCTGACAGGTTAGGAAACACCATATATTTT
cdr3_aa: CASSSSDRLGNTIYF

j_call: TRBJ1-4
d_call: TRBD1
clone_size: .
v_call: TRBV10-3
cdr3_nt: TGTGCCATCAGGAAGGGGACAGGGGAGACGTCTAATGAAAAACTGTTTTTT
cdr3_aa: CAIRKGTGETSNEKLFF

j_call: TRBJ2-7
d_call: TRBD1
clone_size: .
v_call: TRBV7-2
cdr3_nt: TGTGCCAGCAGCCGCACCGGGACAGGGGAATCCTACGAGCAGTACTTC
cdr3_aa: CASSRTGTGESYEQYF

j_call: TRBJ1-1
d_call: TRBD1
clone_size: .
v_call: TRBV19
cdr3_nt: TGTGCCAGTGTGCGGGACAGAGTAAACACTGAAGCTTTCTTT
cdr3_aa: CASVRDRVNTEAFF

j_call: TRBJ1-3
d_call: .
clone_size: .
v_call: TRBV7-8
cdr3_nt: TGTGCCAGCAGCCCTGGGGGGGGCGAAAACACCATATATTTT
cdr3_aa: CASSPGGGENTIYF

j_call: TRBJ2-4
d_call: TRBD2
clone_size: .
v_call: TRBV25-1
cdr3_nt: TGTGCCAGCACAAGCGGGGGGGATCCCAAAAACATTCAGTACTTC
cdr3_aa: CASTSGGDPKNIQYF

j_call: TRBJ1-2
d_call: .
clone_size: .
v_call: TRBV5-1
cdr3_nt: TGCGCCAGCAGTCTGGAGACAGGCCCCTATGGCTACACCTTC
cdr3_aa: CASSLETGPYGYTF

j_call: TRBJ1-2
d_call: .
clone_size: .
v_call: TRBV2
cdr3_nt: TGTGCCAGCAGGCCGGAAGAGGAGTATGGCTACACCTTC
cdr3_aa: CASRPEEEYGYTF

j_call: TRBJ2-1
d_call: TRBD2
clone_size: once
v_call: TRBV24-1
cdr3_nt: TGTGCCACCAGTGATTCGGGGGGGCGGGCCAATGAGCAGTTCTTC
cdr3_aa: CATSDSGGRANEQFF

j_call: TRBJ2-5
d_call: .
clone_size: few
v_call: TRBV6-2/TRBV6-3
cdr3_nt: TGTGCCAGCAGTTACCGAGAGACCCAGTACTTC
cdr3_aa: CASSYRETQYF

j_call: TRBJ1-5
d_call: .
clone_size: few
v_call: TRBV19
cdr3_nt: TGTGCCAGTAGTATTACAGGGTTAGGGCAGCCCCAGCATTTT
cdr3_aa: CASSITGLGQPQHF

j_call: TRBJ1-1
d_call: TRBD1
clone_size: .
v_call: TRBV27
cdr3_nt: TGTGCCAGCAGTGACAGGGCCTTGAACACTGAAGCTTTCTTT
cdr3_aa: CASSDRALNTEAFF

j_call: TRBJ2-7
d_call: TRBD1
clone_size: .
v_call: TRBV7-9
cdr3_nt: TGTGCCAGCAGCTCCCTTGGGCAGGGGGTTTTTGGGGTCTACGAGCAGTACTTC
cdr3_aa: CASSSLGQGVFGVYEQYF

j_call: TRBJ2-7
d_call: TRBD1
clone_size: few
v_call: TRBV15
cdr3_nt: TGTGCCACCAGCAGAGATCCGGGACAGGCCTACGAGCAGTACTTC
cdr3_aa: CATSRDPGQAYEQYF

j_call: TRBJ2-5
d_call: TRBD2
clone_size: .
v_call: TRBV6-2/TRBV6-3
cdr3_nt: TGTGCCAGCAGTTACGGCTTTGGTCTAGCGGGGGAAGAGACCCAGTACTTC
cdr3_aa: CASSYGFGLAGEETQYF

j_call: TRBJ2-1
d_call: .
clone_size: .
v_call: TRBV30
cdr3_nt: TGTGCCTGGAGTGTTTTGGGAGGGGGTGAGCAGTTCTTC
cdr3_aa: CAWSVLGGGEQFF

j_call: TRBJ2-6
d_call: .
clone_size: .
v_call: TRBV18
cdr3_nt: TGTGCCAGCTCACCACGGACAGCGACCCTCTCTGGGGCCAACGTCCTGACTTTC
cdr3_aa: CASSPRTATLSGANVLTF

j_call: TRBJ1-1
d_call: .
clone_size: .
v_call: TRBV7-8
cdr3_nt: TGTGCCAGCAGCTTACGGGAGGGCGACACTGAAGCTTTCTTT
cdr3_aa: CASSLREGDTEAFF

j_call: TRBJ1-2
d_call: .
clone_size: .
v_call: TRBV4-3
cdr3_nt: TGCGCCAGCAGCCAAGTTGCGGGAAGGGAAAGTTACACCTTC
cdr3_aa: CASSQVAGRESYTF

j_call: TRBJ2-3
d_call: .
clone_size: .
v_call: TRBV19
cdr3_nt: TGTGCCAGCGGAGTGGTCGAAACAGATACGCAGTATTTT
cdr3_aa: CASGVVETDTQYF

j_call: TRBJ1-2
d_call: .
clone_size: .
v_call: TRBV9
cdr3_nt: TGTGCCAGCAGCGCGACAGGCCACTATGGCTACACCTTC
cdr3_aa: CASSATGHYGYTF